The 16 T cell receptor beta chains reported below all come from one sample, sequenced in a study of blood T cells in healthy people across ages. Primers used in a second PCR of about 6 to 12 cycles were a sample-barcoded 5' primer and a J-beta primer mix. TCRdb used MiXCR to reprocess the 5' RACE reads, holding one entry per CDR3 protein. This table holds 750,000 to 850,000 distinct CDR3 sequences, 20% to 25% found once. This sample was also put to use in a study of T cells of mothers and their children.

The material sequenced was blood. These receptors originate from a boy under 18 in good health.

The genes are TRBV7-9 and TRBJ2-5; D not resolved. TRBJ2-7 matches the DNA end more closely, so the J call is doubtful. The CDR3 length is 13 residues. The germline CDR1 and CDR2 sequences are SEHNR and FQNEAQ (reference sequence). CDR3 sequence reads: CASSSLVSYEQYF. In DNA form, the CDR3 reads TGTGCCAGCAGCTCTCTTGTCTCCTACGAGCAGTACTTC.

This clonotype was seen a handful of times. The chain has TRBV28 and TRBJ2-1; perhaps TRBD1 as D (6 bases). The end of the DNA aligns better with TRBJ2-5, so the J call may be wrong. Germline V lookup: CDR1 MDHEN, CDR2 SYDVKM. This CDR3 region has 14 residues. CDR3 loop: CASGPQGWQETQYF. The CDR3 coding sequence is TGTGCCAGCGGCCCCCAGGGGTGGCAAGAGACCCAGTACTTC.

The V and J genes are TRBV9 and TRBJ1-3; maybe TRBD1 (6 bases). V was clipped by 0 bases and J by 3 bases, with 13 bases between them. Germline values: CDR1 SGDLS, CDR2 YYNGEE. The CDR3 runs 16 residues. The CDR3: CASSVGGQGYGNTIYF. The CDR3 DNA sequence: TGTGCCAGCAGCGTAGGAGGTCAGGGGTATGGAAACACCATATATTTT.

The chain uses TRBV6-5 and TRBJ1-2; perhaps TRBD1 as D (6 bases). CDR1 and CDR2 from the germline V gene are MNHEY and SVGAGI. The CDR3 covers 19 residues. The V end was cut by 0 bases, the J end by 0 bases, with 20 bases between. CDR3 DNA sequence: TGTGCCAGCAGTTACTCGACGGTTCGGGGGCCATCTACTAACTATGGCTACACCTTC. Its protein product is CASSYSTVRGPSTNYGYTF.

J is TRBJ2-5 and V is TRBV7-9, with D possibly TRBD2 on 6 matching bases. V was shortened by 5 bases and J by 5 bases, with 18 bases between the two germline ends. Germline lookup yields CDR1 SEHNR and CDR2 FQNEAQ (reference sequence). This CDR3 comprises 15 residues. CDR3 nucleotides: TGTGCCAGCAGCCGACTAGGAGGGCCAGGGGAGACCCAGTACTTC. Translating it yields CASSRLGGPGETQYF.

This clonotype was counted a few times. V gene TRBV7-9 combines with J gene TRBJ2-4, with 8 bases fitting TRBD1. Per the germline V gene, CDR1 is SEHNR and CDR2 is FQNEAQ (reference sequence). J gave up 0 bases and V 6 bases, and 10 bases lay outside the gene matches. This CDR3 is 17 amino acids long. The CDR3 DNA sequence: TGTGCCAGCAGTCCGGGACAGGACCTACTAGCCAAAAACATTCAGTACTTC. As protein: CASSPGQDLLAKNIQYF.

Here the CDR3 DNA reads TGTGCCAGCAGGTGGACAGGGGACTACGAGCAGTACTTC. It is translated as CASRWTGDYEQYF. This chain connects TRBV12-3 or TRBV12-4 to TRBJ2-7, with 9 bases aligning to TRBD1. This CDR3 comprises 13 residues. V trimming: 6 bases; J trimming: 3 bases; junction bases outside the gene matches: 3.

This chain joins TRBV29-1 and TRBJ1-2; D is perhaps TRBD1 (5 bases). The germline V gene encodes CDR1 SQVTM and CDR2 ANQGSEA. V was cut by 0 bases and J by 1 base, with 6 bases left in between. There are 13 residues in the CDR3. CDR3 sequence reads: CSVEEGVNYGYTF. CDR3 DNA: TGCAGCGTTGAAGAGGGGGTTAACTATGGCTACACCTTC.

For this clonotype: The CDR3 ends on some other residue instead of the conserved phenylalanine or tryptophan, so this is likely a read error. The chain couples TRBV25-1 to TRBJ2-2; a weak D match, TRBD2 (6 bases). Germline CDR1 and CDR2: MGHDK and SYGVNS. The CDR3 is made up of 15 amino acids. Trimming shortened V by 3 bases and J by 4 bases, and 12 bases separated the two germline ends. The chain's CDR3 is CASSDPSGGTGELFL. The CDR3, as DNA: TGTGCCAGCAGTGACCCTTCCGGGGGCACCGGGGAGCTGTTTCTT.

This clonotype was recorded a few times. The chain joins TRBV5-1 to TRBJ1-6; D is perhaps TRBD1 (5 bases). Germline V gene lookup returns CDR1 SGHRS and CDR2 YFSETQ. The V gene lost 4 bases and the J gene lost 0 bases, with 17 bases spanning the gap. The CDR3 runs 18 residues. CDR3: CASSSEGLLSSYNSPLHF. In DNA, the CDR3 is TGCGCCAGCAGCAGCGAGGGACTCCTGAGCTCCTATAATTCACCCCTCCACTTT.

This chain joins TRBV30 and TRBJ1-1; 9 nucleotides align to TRBD1. Germline V gene data show CDR1 as GTSNPN and CDR2 as SVGIG (reference sequence). The J segment lost 3 bases and the V segment lost 3 bases, leaving 17 bases of the junction unmatched. This CDR3 is built from 18 residues. CDR3 in DNA: TGTGCCTGGAGCCGGGACAGGGTTACAGGTCGGTTGGACACTGAAGCTTTCTTT. This gives the protein CAWSRDRVTGRLDTEAFF.

A few counts support this clonotype. The rearrangement joins TRBV29-1 to TRBJ2-5, with D tentatively TRBD1 (6 bases). V lost 8 bases and J lost 5, with 18 bases in between. CDR3 length: 13 residues. Germline values: CDR1 SQVTM, CDR2 ANQGSEA. CDR3 loop: CSSRQGWLETQYF. CDR3 nucleotide sequence: TGCAGCAGCCGCCAGGGGTGGTTGGAGACCCAGTACTTC.

This clonotype has at least ten counts. This sequence joins TRBV12-3 or TRBV12-4 and TRBJ2-5, with TRBD2 matching 13 bases. CDR3 length: 15 amino acids. The junction had 7 bases not matched to a gene; V was cut back by 7 bases and J by 5 bases. The CDR3 protein is CASTILAGGLETQYF. CDR3 sequence (DNA): TGTGCCAGCACCATACTAGCGGGGGGGCTGGAGACCCAGTACTTC.

For the CDR3, the DNA is TGTGCCAGCAGCTTAGGGTGGAGGGGCGCGAACACCGGGGAGCTGTTTTTT. This codes for CASSLGWRGANTGELFF. The chain uses TRBV7-2 and TRBJ2-2, with D perhaps TRBD2 (6 bases). This CDR3 is 17 amino acids long. V was cut by 1 base and J by 0 bases, with 12 bases left in between. The germline V gene encodes CDR1 SGHTA and CDR2 FQGNSA.

This clonotype was recorded at least ten times. This chain links TRBV7-2 with TRBJ1-1; no definite D call. Germline V gene data show CDR1 as SGHTA and CDR2 as FQGNSA. The CDR3 is made up of 13 amino acids. V was pared by 6 bases and J by 3 bases, with 11 bases between. CDR3 nucleotides: TGTGCCAGCAGTTGGGAGGTTTACACTGAAGCTTTCTTT. Residues: CASSWEVYTEAFF.

The sample holds a few counts of this clonotype. The rearrangement uses TRBV10-3 and TRBJ2-5, with D perhaps TRBD2 (5 bases). Germline V gene lookup returns CDR1 ENHRY and CDR2 SYGVKD. There are 16 residues in the CDR3. V dropped 3 bases and J dropped 5 bases, with 19 bases sitting between them. The CDR3 loop reads CAISDGSDPQRETQYF. The DNA of the CDR3 is TGTGCCATCAGTGACGGTTCGGACCCCCAGCGGGAGACCCAGTACTTC.